This paragraph covers one TCR beta chain sequence. The specificity of this receptor is unknown. Base qualities are not provided; no much larger clone lies one nucleotide away. Germline trimming amounts to 2 bases on V and 0 bases on J, with 4 as the count of junction bases outside the gene matches. From the cysteine up to the phenylalanine, the CDR3 has a length of 15 residues. Only the CDR3 part of the read is kept: 45 bases, read in frame from the first base. The germline V gene (reference sequence) provides CDR1 SGHNT and CDR2 YYREEE. TCRbeta CDR3 regions were amplified from genomic DNA using the immunoSEQ Assay, a bias-controlled multiplex PCR. The source study handled its data this way. Within the assay, amplification of reference gene primers was used to estimate how many nucleated cells each sample contained. Sequence reads were collapsed and filtered to measure the absolute abundance of every unique TCRbeta CDR3 rearrangement. For each sample, productive Simpson clonality was calculated as the square root of Simpson's diversity index over productive rearrangements. In its TCRdb copy, this immuneACCESS table keeps in-frame sequences only and misses some clones. Where compared with another copy, unresolved V genes explain less than half of these, and the others have no known cause. That table furnishes V, J and clone size, whereas the DNA furnished D and trimming. The table for this sample lists 150,000 to 200,000 clones; over 75% of them were counted only once. The top ten clones comprise roughly 2.8% of the sample.

Each collaborating institution followed its own protocols to collect whole blood in K2EDTA tubes. Collaborator samples were shipped for TCRbeta analysis as frozen whole blood, isolated PBMCs, or DNA extracted from either sample type. The sample belongs to a study of blood T cell repertoires in COVID-19 (dated by TCRdb to 2020 to 2022). Turning to the overall study: Collaborator samples came from the United States, Italy and Spain and covered acute and convalescent phases of COVID-19. The prospective study material was composed of cDNA or gDNA derived from T cells, B-cell-depleted T cells, or PBMCs. Deeply sampled blood TCRbeta repertoires from subjects exposed to, actively infected with, or recovered from COVID-19 were included in the dataset. The repertoires were released in a freely available public database intended as a resource for research on the immune response to SARS-CoV-2. The samples were drawn from two sources: the first 160 participants of the ongoing ImmuneRACE study, and about 1,300 subjects contributed by 6 global collaborators. A de-identified subject ID, COVID-19 status, age in years and sex were almost always included in the sample metadata. HLA class I and class II types, where available, came from metadata supplied by the sample provider rather than from assay-based typing. The research as a whole found: Clinical and demographic metadata were provided uncurated, with the amount varying by source and participant.

The source of this sequence is a woman over 75 with active or convalescent COVID-19. What was sequenced was peripheral blood. The sequence links TRBV5-4 to TRBJ2-7; TRBD2 agrees with 8 junctional bases. The CDR3: CASSLSGGYSYEQYF. The DNA sequence follows: TGTGCCAGCAGCTTAAGCGGGGGATACTCCTACGAGCAGTACTTC.